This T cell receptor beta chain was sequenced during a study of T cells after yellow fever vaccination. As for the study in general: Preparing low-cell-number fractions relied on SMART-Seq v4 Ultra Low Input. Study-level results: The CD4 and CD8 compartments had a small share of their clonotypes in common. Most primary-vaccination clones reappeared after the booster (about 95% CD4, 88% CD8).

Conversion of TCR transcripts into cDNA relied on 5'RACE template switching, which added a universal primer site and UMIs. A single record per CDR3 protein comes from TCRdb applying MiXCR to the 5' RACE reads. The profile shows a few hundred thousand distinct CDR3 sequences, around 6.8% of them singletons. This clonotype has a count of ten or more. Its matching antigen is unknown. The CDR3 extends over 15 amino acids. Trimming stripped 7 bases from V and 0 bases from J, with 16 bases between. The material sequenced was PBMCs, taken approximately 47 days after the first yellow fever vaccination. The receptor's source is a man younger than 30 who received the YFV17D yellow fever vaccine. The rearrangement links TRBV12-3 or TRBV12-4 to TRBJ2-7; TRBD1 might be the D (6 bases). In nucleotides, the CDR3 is TGTGCCAGCACCAGGGGCGCCTTCAGCTCCTACGAGCAGTACTTC. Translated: CASTRGAFSSYEQYF.